The 26 T cell receptor beta chains listed next were all sequenced from one sample in a study of cytomegalovirus exposure and HLA in healthy donors. The PCR had 60 Vbeta and 13 Jbeta primers. Assay used: immunoSEQ multiplex PCR; TCRdb lists only in-frame clones, some missing. The sample carries more than 60,000 clones, more than 75% recorded once. Specimen: PBMCs. These TCRs come from a man aged 18 to 29 in good health and CMV-seronegative.

This chain links TRBV30 with TRBJ2-2; D is unclear. The V and J ends lost 3 bases and 0 bases respectively, with 5 bases between them. Germline V gene lookup returns CDR1 GTSNPN and CDR2 SVGIG (reference sequence). The CDR3 length is 13 residues. CDR3 sequence: CAWRTANTGELFF. The CDR3 region has the DNA TGTGCCTGGAGAACAGCGAACACCGGGGAGCTGTTTTTT.

This clone occurred a few times. The chain uses TRBV7-3 and TRBJ1-1, with TRBD1 as a possible D gene (6 bases). Deletions cut 5 bases from V and 4 bases from J, with 14 bases between. The CDR3 contains 14 residues. Per germline, CDR1 SGHTA and CDR2 FQGTGA. The CDR3 DNA is TGTGCCAGCAGCCGGTTGGGGGCGGGCACTGAAGCTTTCTTT. As protein: CASSRLGAGTEAFF.

The chain carries TRBV12-2 and TRBJ2-1; the listed D gene, TRBD2, was not tested against the DNA. TRBV12-2 is a known pseudogene. The CDR3 sequence is 15 residues long. The CDR3 region has the DNA TGTGCAAGTCGCAGCCCGACTAGCCTATACAATGAGCAGTTCTTC. This sequence encodes CASRSPTSLYNEQFF.

V gene TRBV7-8 combines with J gene TRBJ2-7, with 8 bases matching TRBD1. Germline V gene lookup returns CDR1 SGHVS and CDR2 FQNEAQ. Trimming cost V 2 bases and J 6 bases; bases outside gene matches: 9. The CDR3 length is 15 residues. CDR3 coding DNA: TGTGCCAGCAGCTTAAGCCAGGGGGCCGCGGGCGAGCAGTACGTC. This encodes CASSLSQGAAGEQYV.

The V gene is TRBV5-4, the J gene TRBJ2-2, with unresolved D. The germline V gene has CDR1 SGHNT and CDR2 YYREEE (reference sequence). The V gene lost 0 bases and the J gene lost 6 bases, with 6 bases spanning the gap. The CDR3 runs 13 residues. CDR3 DNA sequence: TGTGCCAGCAGCTTGGGAGTTCCCGGGGAGCTGTTTTTT. Residues: CASSLGVPGELFF.

This rearrangement joins TRBV6-1 to TRBJ1-5, with D uncertain. Germline V gives CDR1 MNHNS, CDR2 SASEGT. CDR3 length: 13 amino acids. The V gene lost 5 bases and the J gene lost 3 bases, with 8 bases spanning the gap. CDR3 DNA sequence: TGTGCCAGCAGTTATAACTACAATCAGCCCCAGCATTTT. This translates into CASSYNYNQPQHF.

V is TRBV6-6 and J is TRBJ1-2; possibly TRBD1 for D (6 bases). The CDR3 is made up of 13 amino acids. Germline V gene sequence: CDR1 MNHNY, CDR2 SVGAGI (reference sequence). Trimming removed 5 bases at V and 8 bases at J, with 15 bases between. The DNA for the CDR3 is TGTGCCAGCAGTACCGGGACACTGAGAGGCTACACCTTC. This translates into CASSTGTLRGYTF.

The CDR3 protein is CASSDAVAHVEQYF. The CDR3 coding sequence is TGTGCCAGCAGTGACGCGGTAGCCCATGTCGAGCAGTACTTC. The V and J genes are TRBV6-1 and TRBJ2-7; D call uncertain. The V and J ends lost 3 bases and 6 bases respectively, with 15 bases between them. The V gene's germline CDR1 is MNHNS and CDR2 SASEGT. CDR3 length: 14 residues.

The chain links TRBV19 to TRBJ1-6; TRBD1 matches at 8 bases. The CDR3 is 16 amino acids. V lost 6 bases, J lost 9 bases, and 13 bases stayed unmatched. CDR1 and CDR2 (germline): LNHDA, SQIVND (reference sequence). The CDR3 region is CASRKTGESMGSPLHF. The CDR3 nucleotides are TGTGCCAGTAGGAAGACAGGGGAGAGTATGGGTTCACCCCTCCACTTT.

This clone is a singleton in its sample. This chain uses TRBV2 with TRBJ1-6, with 9 bases matching TRBD1. The CDR3 runs 15 residues. The ends lost 6 bases at V and 3 bases at J; junction bases unmatched: 3. Germline-derived CDR1 and CDR2 are SNHLY and FYNNEI. Written as DNA, the CDR3 is TGTGCCAGCAGGGGACAGGGCATCTATAATTCACCCCTCCACTTT. Translating it yields CASRGQGIYNSPLHF.

V and J are TRBV2 and TRBJ2-2; weak D call: TRBD2 (6 bases). Germline loops: CDR1 SNHLY, CDR2 FYNNEI. V lost 8 bases, J lost 1 base, and 8 bases lay in between. This CDR3 comprises 13 residues. CDR3 residues: CASGGENTGELFF. DNA for the CDR3: TGTGCCAGCGGAGGGGAGAACACCGGGGAGCTGTTTTTT.

V usage is TRBV7-6 and J usage is TRBJ2-3, with 8 nucleotides matching TRBD2. Looked up from germline, CDR1 is SGHVS and CDR2 is FNYEAQ. This CDR3 has 17 amino acids. The V gene end was trimmed by 4 bases and the J gene end by 2 bases; junction bases not matched to a gene: 11. CDR3 in DNA: TGTGCCAGCAGCTCCATCGCTCGGGGGGGCTACACAGATACGCAGTATTTT. It encodes CASSSIARGGYTDTQYF.

This CDR3 reads CASKPGQGYNEQFF. CDR3 bases: TGTGCCAGCAAACCGGGACAGGGCTACAATGAGCAGTTCTTC. The chain recombines TRBV6-1 with TRBJ2-1; 9 positions agree with TRBD1. The V segment lost 7 bases and the J segment 3 bases; nucleotides outside the gene matches: 4. The CDR3 has 14 residues. The germline V gene has CDR1 MNHNS and CDR2 SASEGT.

The chain recombines TRBV7-6 with TRBJ2-1, with D perhaps matching TRBD1 (6 bases). Trimming took 1 base from V and 0 from J, leaving 13 bases between them. Germline V gene sequence: CDR1 SGHVS, CDR2 FNYEAQ. This CDR3 has 17 amino acids. This CDR3 is CASSLGETGISYNEQFF. CDR3 DNA sequence: TGTGCCAGCAGCTTAGGAGAAACAGGGATCTCCTACAATGAGCAGTTCTTC.

This sequence joins TRBV5-1 and TRBJ2-1; D call uncertain. The CDR3 extends over 13 amino acids. Trimming cost V 5 bases and J 4 bases, with 10 bases left between them. From germline, CDR1 is SGHRS and CDR2 YFSETQ. DNA of the CDR3: TGCGCCAGCAGTGAGTTATCATACAATGAGCAGTTCTTC. Protein product: CASSELSYNEQFF. Combining the CDR3 with reference TRBV5-1 and TRBJ2-1 gives the whole variable domain KAGVTQTPRYLIKTRGQQVTLSCSPISGHRSVSWYQQTPGQGLQFLFEYFSETQRNKGNFPGRFSGRQFSNSRSEMNVSTLELGDSALYLCASSELSYNEQFFGPGTRLTVL.

J is TRBJ2-3 and V is TRBV28; tentative D call: TRBD2 (5 bases). Trimming stripped 7 bases from V and 6 bases from J, with 14 bases between. Germline V gene lookup returns CDR1 MDHEN and CDR2 SYDVKM. This CDR3 comprises 13 residues. As DNA, the CDR3 is TGTGCCAGCACGCTGGTAGCGACGGATACGCAGTATTTT. Translating it yields CASTLVATDTQYF.

This chain links TRBV9 with TRBJ1-1; D gene ambiguous. The CDR3 has 13 residues. Germline V gene lookup returns CDR1 SGDLS and CDR2 YYNGEE. V shed 4 bases and J shed 1 base, with 8 bases lying between them. CDR3: CASSPTRNTEAFF. The DNA of the CDR3 is TGTGCCAGCAGCCCAACACGGAACACTGAAGCTTTCTTT.

The rearrangement joins TRBV7-2 to TRBJ2-1; 8 nucleotides match TRBD2. The CDR3 spans 14 residues. The trim removed 1 base at V and 4 bases at J, leaving 0 bases unmatched. Germline assignment: CDR1 SGHTA and CDR2 FQGNSA. The CDR3 sequence: CASSLGGGYNEQFF. CDR3 DNA: TGTGCCAGCAGCTTAGGCGGGGGGTACAATGAGCAGTTCTTC.

The rearrangement links TRBV4-3 to TRBJ1-5, with no clear D. Trimming removed 1 base at V and 5 bases at J, with 6 bases between. CDR1 and CDR2 from the germline V gene are LGHNA and YSLEER. The CDR3 is 13 amino acids. CDR3 nucleotides: TGCGCCAGCAGCCAAGCCATAGATCAGCCCCAGCATTTT. This codes for CASSQAIDQPQHF.

V gene TRBV28 combines with J gene TRBJ2-6; D possibly corresponds to TRBD1 (6 bases). Germline CDR1 reads MDHEN; CDR2 reads SYDVKM. The CDR3 is 16 amino acids. Trimming stripped 5 bases from V and 1 base from J, with 12 bases between. CDR3 amino acids: CASSLTGQSGANVLTF. The CDR3 DNA sequence: TGTGCCAGCAGTCTGACGGGACAATCTGGGGCCAACGTCCTGACTTTC.

This clone was counted a single time. The gene calls are TRBV6-5 and TRBJ2-5; D perhaps matches TRBD1 (6 bases). The closer fit of TRBJ2-7 to the DNA end suggests the J call may be wrong. The CDR3 is 15 amino acids. Per germline, CDR1 MNHEY and CDR2 SVGAGI. This CDR3 is CASSYSPQGAYEQYF. For the CDR3, the DNA is TGTGCCAGCAGTTACTCGCCACAGGGAGCCTACGAGCAGTACTTC.

This chain joins TRBV4-2 and TRBJ1-2, with unresolved D. The length of the CDR3 is 15 residues. Per germline, CDR1 LGHNA and CDR2 YNFKEQ. V shed 0 bases and J shed 3 bases, with 11 bases lying between them. CDR3 residues: CASSQDLILDYGYTF. DNA of the CDR3: TGTGCCAGCAGCCAAGATCTCATACTGGACTATGGCTACACCTTC.

The chain links TRBV27 to TRBJ2-3, with D perhaps TRBD2 (7 bases). Trimming removed 2 bases at V and 1 base at J, with 22 bases between. Per the germline V gene, CDR1 is MNHEY and CDR2 is SMNVEV (reference sequence). The CDR3 length is 19 residues. The CDR3 sequence: CASSLHGGPPRGGTDTQYF. DNA for the CDR3: TGTGCCAGCAGTTTACACGGGGGGCCCCCTCGGGGTGGCACAGATACGCAGTATTTT.

The chain joins TRBV7-9 to TRBJ2-7, with D possibly matching TRBD2 (5 bases). Germline assignment: CDR1 SEHNR and CDR2 FQNEAQ (reference sequence). The CDR3 runs 14 residues. V dropped 5 bases and J dropped 4 bases, with 15 bases sitting between them. The CDR3 is CASSPMQEEYEQYV. In DNA form, the CDR3 reads TGTGCCAGCAGCCCGATGCAGGAGGAATACGAGCAGTACGTC.

The CDR3 nucleotides read TGTGCCACCTGCCGGGGGGCGGGCACAGATACGCAGTATTTT. This translates into CATCRGAGTDTQYF. The rearrangement uses TRBV19 and TRBJ2-3; possibly TRBD2 for D (7 bases). CDR1 is LNHDA, CDR2 SQIVND, per germline (reference sequence). Trimming cost V 10 bases and J 1 base, with 15 bases left between them. This CDR3 has 14 residues. The entire variable domain, with the rest obtained from reference TRBV19 and TRBJ2-3, is as follows: DGGITQSPKYLFRKEGQNVTLSCEQNLNHDAMYWYRQDPGQGLRLIYYSQIVNDFQKGDIAEGYSVSREKKESFPLTVTSAQKNPTAFYLCATCRGAGTDTQYFGPGTRLTVL.

The V call is TRBV6-6, the J call TRBJ2-7, with TRBD1 matching 9 bases. Per germline, CDR1 MNHNY and CDR2 SVGAGI (reference sequence). This CDR3 is built from 14 residues. V trimming: 10 bases; J trimming: 4 bases; junction bases outside the gene matches: 11. CDR3 in DNA: TGTGCCACCCGGAACACAGGGGGCAGGTACGAGCAGTACGTC. As protein: CATRNTGGRYEQYV.